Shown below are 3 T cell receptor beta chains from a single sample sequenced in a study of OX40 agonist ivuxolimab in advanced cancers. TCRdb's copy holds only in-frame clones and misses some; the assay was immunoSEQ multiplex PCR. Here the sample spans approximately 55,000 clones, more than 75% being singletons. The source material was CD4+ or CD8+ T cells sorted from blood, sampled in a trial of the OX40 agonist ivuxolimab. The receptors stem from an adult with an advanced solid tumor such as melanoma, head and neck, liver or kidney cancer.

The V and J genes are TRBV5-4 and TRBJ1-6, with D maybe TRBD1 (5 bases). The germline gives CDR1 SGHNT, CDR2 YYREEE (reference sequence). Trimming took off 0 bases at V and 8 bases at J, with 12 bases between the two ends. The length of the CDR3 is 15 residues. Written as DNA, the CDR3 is TGTGCCAGCAGCTTGGGCACTTGGGGGGATTCACCCCTCCACTTT. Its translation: CASSLGTWGDSPLHF.

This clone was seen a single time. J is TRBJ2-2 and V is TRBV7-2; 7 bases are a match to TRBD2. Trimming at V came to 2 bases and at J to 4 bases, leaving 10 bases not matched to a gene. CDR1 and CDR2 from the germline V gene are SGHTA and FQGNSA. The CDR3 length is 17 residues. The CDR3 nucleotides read TGTGCCAGCAGCTTAATTATCGGACTAGTTCGCACCGGGGAGCTGTTTTTT. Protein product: CASSLIIGLVRTGELFF.

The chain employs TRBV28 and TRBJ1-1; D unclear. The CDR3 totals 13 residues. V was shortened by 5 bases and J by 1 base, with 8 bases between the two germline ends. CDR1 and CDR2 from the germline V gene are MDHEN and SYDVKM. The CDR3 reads CASSQFKNTEAFF. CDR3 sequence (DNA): TGTGCCAGCAGTCAATTCAAGAACACTGAAGCTTTCTTT.